This TCR beta chain was found in a study of T cells in Graves' hyperthyroidism and ophthalmopathy. Study-wide results and caveats: For ophthalmopathy, model prediction preceded onset by a median about 6.2 months.

This clonotype occurred many times. What it binds is not known. The junction departs from germline at one end; a sequencing error may be responsible. CDR3 length: 14 amino acids. Germline loops: CDR1 SGHTS, CDR2 YDEGEE. What was amplified from RNA transcripts were TCR beta CDR3 regions. Researchers ran a first-round RT-PCR on the TCR CDR3 using the HTBI primer set. TCRdb ran MiXCR on the multiplex PCR reads and lists one entry per CDR3 protein. The sample yields roughly 600,000 distinct CDR3 sequences, approximately 15% seen once. The J gene is TRBJ1-1, the V gene TRBV5-8; D not certain. The sequence came from a woman aged 50 to 65 with Graves' ophthalmopathy. The specimen sequenced was blood. The CDR3 DNA reads as TGTGCCAGCACCTTGGGCCAAGAGAACACTGAAGCTTTCTTT. Amino acids: CASTLGQENTEAFF.